What follows describes a single TCR beta chain. Only in-frame clones appear in the TCRdb table, and some are missing; sequencing was by immunoSEQ multiplex PCR. Of under 70,000 clones in the sample, 90% to 95% are singletons; the top ten hold over 1%. The data are from a study of T cell changes during pregnancy in multiple sclerosis. Germline V CDR1 and CDR2: LNHDA, SQIVND (reference sequence). V lost 1 base and J 4 bases, leaving 14 bases between the germline ends. The CDR3 consists of 16 residues. The receptor comes from a female donor in good health, enrolled as a control in a pregnancy study. V and J are TRBV19 and TRBJ1-5, with D perhaps TRBD1 (5 bases). This specimen consisted of peripheral blood, obtained after pregnancy. The CDR3 bases are TGTGCCAGTAGTATAGGGTGGGGGAGGTCGAATCAGCCCCAGCATTTT. Its protein product is CASSIGWGRSNQPQHF.